The T cell receptor (beta chain) described here comes from a study of human T cells and chemical hapten exposure (dated by TCRdb to the early 2020s). Regarding the complete study: For sensitization, 2% DPC in acetone was applied to a roughly 2 cm by roughly 2 cm area of upper inner arm skin. Throughout the study period of about 25 weeks, patients also received therapeutic DPC doses to the scalp every week. Patch testing was performed on the upper back with Finn chambers containing 0.01% DPC, and the patch tests were scored after 6 days according to International Contact Dermatitis Research Group standards. Alopecia areata with under or over 50% scalp involvement, alopecia totalis and alopecia universalis were represented in the patient cohort, which was mostly female. Libraries were combined into a pool for sequencing, and differences in TCR yield between samples came mainly from small differences in library volumes within the pool. In alopecia patients, the study followed how the peripheral blood TCR repertoire changed in vivo over primary and secondary sensitization to diphenylcyclopropenone (DPC), a hapten. Blood samples were taken from patients before sensitization (week 0) and at 2, 6 and about 24 weeks after DPC sensitization. Blood for TCR sequencing was provided by twenty-nine alopecia patients at one to four time points (pre-sensitization, 2, 6 and 24 weeks). General findings and caveats noted by the study authors: DPC sensitization did not change how many TCRs were above 1 in 1000 frequency, and no evidence was found of alterations in global repertoire structure. Because all patients had alopecia, a presumed autoimmune disease, the immune response of the patients might differ from that of healthy individuals. Patch test score correlated positively with the number of PT1 expanded TCRs, reaching significance at thresholds 8, 16 and 32 but not at 4. After repeated subsampling, changes were observed in the strength of the expansion versus patch-test correlation and in the threshold at which the correlation became significant. Expanded TCRs formed significantly more large CDR3 similarity clusters than pre-sensitization or healthy control sets, consistent with antigen-driven responses.

Concerning this clonotype itself: The antigen it recognizes is unknown. Nothing much larger sits one base from this clone, and base qualities are not available.

The sample's time point label, in plain terms: patch test 3, about 24 weeks after DPC sensitization. What this sample's treatment or condition label stands for: therapeutic diphenylcyclopropenone sensitization with weekly scalp DPC. At every patch-test visit, the blood draw took place before the patch test was put on. To be eligible, patients had to be aged 18 to 70, diagnosed with alopecia and judged suitable for DPC therapy, while pregnant patients were excluded. Total RNA was extracted from unfractionated whole blood that had been collected in Tempus Blood RNA tubes. The CDR3 sequence holds 15 residues, the cysteine and phenylalanine included. Here the CDR3 DNA is all that survives: 45 bases in frame from base 1. The junction shows trimming of 2 bases on V and 5 bases on J, plus 14 bases between the germline ends. CDR1 and CDR2 are read off the germline V gene as KGHSH and LQKENI. The receptor library was made with RACE. The listed sequencing device is NextSeq 500. Library preparation attached unique molecular identifiers to individual cDNA molecules for quantitative, reproducible TCR counting. Each blood RNA sample was used to sequence both TCR alpha and TCR beta chains. As for how the authors treated the data: A median of roughly 99,000 TCRs per sample was observed, with a range of roughly 23,224 to 750,000. V, J and CDR3 annotation of the TCR reads was performed with the Decombinator software suite. Every sample was subsampled to the same number of TCRs (28,000) for the PS versus PT1 abundance plots. Expanded TCRs were defined as absent before sensitization and observed at least eight times at the 2-week time point. TCRdb reanalyzed the raw reads on its own, using fastp at Q25 for trimming and MiXCR for clone calling, and kept in-frame beta chains. Here each entry gathers all rows of one CDR3 protein and keeps the most common genes and DNA. TCRdb's processing, not the authors' own work, is the source of the V and J calls. The sample table shows 100,000 to 120,000 distinct CDR3 sequences, and under 40% are seen once. The ten largest clones represent roughly 2.5% of the sample.

The chain is encoded by TRBV18 joined to TRBJ2-3, with the D gene not clear enough to name. Sequenced here: whole blood, sampled in connection with sensitization to the hapten diphenylcyclopropenone (DPC). This TCR was recovered from a man in his forties with alopecia areata. Some clones in this sample may be carry-over from other donors' samples. The CDR3 here reads CASSPSSSSRDTQYF. The bases are TGTGCCAGCTCACCATCCTCAAGTTCGAGAGATACGCAGTATTTT.